This T cell receptor (beta chain) derives from a study of blood T cell repertoires in COVID-19 (dated by TCRdb to between 2020 and 2021). Context from the whole study: Collaborator samples came from the United States, Italy and Spain and covered acute and convalescent phases of COVID-19. The prospective study material was composed of cDNA or gDNA derived from T cells, B-cell-depleted T cells, or PBMCs. Deeply sampled blood TCRbeta repertoires from subjects exposed to, actively infected with, or recovered from COVID-19 were included in the dataset. The repertoires were released in a freely available public database intended as a resource for research on the immune response to SARS-CoV-2. The samples were drawn from two sources: the first 160 participants of the ongoing ImmuneRACE study, and 950 to 1,500 subjects contributed by 6 global collaborators. Sample metadata almost always included a de-identified subject ID, COVID-19 status, age in years and sex. Where available, HLA class I and class II types were taken from metadata supplied by the sample provider and were not determined by assay-based typing.

Regarding this clone: Its antigen remains unidentified. Per-nucleotide qualities are absent, and no much larger clonotype sits a single base away.

The germline V and J ends show losses of 7 bases and 1 base respectively, and no gene match explains 8 bases of the junction. CDR1 and CDR2 are drawn from the germline V gene (reference sequence): LNHDA, SQIVND. The CDR3 has 15 amino acids, counting the end cysteine and phenylalanine. The only DNA kept is the CDR3, 45 bases in frame from the first base. TCRbeta CDR3 regions were amplified from genomic DNA using the immunoSEQ Assay, a bias-controlled multiplex PCR. In the paper's pipeline: The number of nucleated cells in each sample was estimated from the amplification of reference gene primers within the assay. Sequence reads were collapsed and filtered to measure the absolute abundance of every unique TCRbeta CDR3 rearrangement. Productive Simpson clonality was computed per sample as the square root of Simpson's diversity index over productive rearrangements. TCRdb mirrors the immuneACCESS table, restricted to in-frame sequences. Some clones are absent from its copies; in checked studies, under half trace to an unresolved V gene, and the reason for the others is unknown. V and J calls and clone size come straight from that table; D and trimming were deduced from the DNA. The sample table holds about 180,000 clones, of which approximately 77% were seen once. The ten most abundant clones make up approximately 18% of the sample.

General study outcomes and caveats: The quantity of clinical and demographic metadata differed by source and by participant and was supplied without curation.

Enrolling through a virtual design, the prospective study's participants ranged in age from roughly 18 to 89 years and lived across around 25 United States geographic areas. Cohort assignment in the prospective study relied on participant-reported clinical history from a screening survey and a study questionnaire. Recovered participants in ImmuneRACE Cohort 3 were defined by two consecutive negative NP/OP PCR tests, clearance by a healthcare professional, or resolution of symptoms. In the prospective study, whole blood, serum and a nasopharyngeal or oropharyngeal swab were collected from each participant by mobile phlebotomists. Participants in the prospective study had the option to provide additional blood draws and questionnaires over an approximately 2-month period. Before DNA extraction, prospective study blood samples were shipped either frozen or at room temperature.

This sequence was found in a man aged 60-69 years who had recovered from COVID-19. Material: PBMCs or T cells enriched from blood (not recorded which). The rearrangement joined TRBV19 to TRBJ2-7, and TRBD1 aligns with 9 junction nucleotides. In nucleotides, the sequence is TGTGCCAGTACCCCTGGGACAGGGTTTTCCTACGAGCAGTACTTC. This is translated as CASTPGTGFSYEQYF. Where the CDR3 stops, the reference TRBV19 and TRBJ2-7 genes take over; the full variable domain is DGGITQSPKYLFRKEGQNVTLSCEQNLNHDAMYWYRQDPGQGLRLIYYSQIVNDFQKGDIAEGYSVSREKKESFPLTVTSAQKNPTAFYLCASTPGTGFSYEQYFGPGTRLTVT.